One and the same sample provided the 27 T cell receptor beta chains below, sequenced in a study of shared clonotypes between healthy human individuals (TCRdb year 2020). Library preparation was by the immunoSEQ multiplex PCR assay. Imported from immuneACCESS, the table was reduced by TCRdb to in-frame sequences with V and J called. These copies leave out some clones; in studies compared against another copy, an unresolved V gene accounts for under half, and the cause of the remainder is not known. In this sample the table shows a few hundred thousand clones, 70% to 80% of which occur a single time. The ten largest account for about an eighth of the sample. What was sequenced was PBMCs. These receptors originate from a woman aged 40 to 50 in good health. Some clones in this sample may be carry-over from other donors' samples.

J is TRBJ2-1 and V is TRBV28, with 8 positions matching TRBD2. The CDR3 totals 15 residues. Unmatched junction bases numbered 10, after V lost 5 bases and J lost 7 bases. Per the germline V gene, CDR1 is MDHEN and CDR2 is SYDVKM. The CDR3 reads CASSLALGTSNEQFF. The CDR3 DNA follows: TGTGCCAGCAGTCTAGCGCTGGGGACTAGTAATGAGCAGTTCTTC.

The rearrangement uses TRBV7-2 and TRBJ2-5; a possible D gene is TRBD2 (6 bases). Trimming shortened V by 3 bases and J by 5 bases, and 13 bases separated the two germline ends. This CDR3 spans 14 amino acids. The V gene's germline CDR1 is SGHTA and CDR2 FQGNSA. CDR3 nucleotides: TGTGCCAGCAGCTTGTCCGGGGGTGACGAGACCCAGTACTTC. It is translated as CASSLSGGDETQYF.

The rearrangement joins TRBV18 to TRBJ2-1; TRBD2 aligns across 12 bases. The trim removed 3 bases at V and 9 bases at J, leaving 12 bases unmatched. This CDR3 is 17 amino acids long. Germline V gene sequence: CDR1 KGHSH, CDR2 LQKENI. The DNA for the CDR3 is TGTGCCAGCTCACCCCGCTGGACTAGCGGGGCCCACAGTGAGCAGTTCTTC. Its protein is CASSPRWTSGAHSEQFF.

This clone was counted between two and nine times. This specimen includes other DNA sequences encoding the same CDR3. The genes are TRBV7-9 and TRBJ2-3; D is undetermined. The CDR3 runs to 12 residues. The germline gives CDR1 SEHNR, CDR2 FQNEAQ (reference sequence). V was cut by 1 base and J by 2 bases, with 1 base left in between. The CDR3 loop is CASSLDTDTQYF. CDR3 in DNA: TGTGCCAGCAGCTTAGACACAGATACGCAGTATTTT.

In the case of this clone: A read error may account for a junction end that differs from germline. Other DNA sequences from this sample encode an identical CDR3 as well. The CDR3 sequence: CASSFSQGAKEQYF. CDR3 bases: TGTGCCAGCAGCTTCTCCCAGGGGGCGAAAGAGCAGTACTTT. V gene TRBV7-2 combines with J gene TRBJ2-7; 8 bases map to TRBD1. CDR3 size: 14 residues. Germline V CDR1 and CDR2: SGHTA, FQGNSA. The complete variable domain, with remaining parts taken from reference TRBV7-2 and TRBJ2-7, reads GAGVSQSPSNKVTEKGKDVELRCDPISGHTALYWYRQSLGQGLEFLIYFQGNSAPDKSGLPSDRFSAERTGGSVSTLTIQRTQQEDSAVYLCASSFSQGAKEQYFGPGTRLTVT.

The rearrangement links TRBV27 to TRBJ2-3; tentatively, D is TRBD1 or TRBD2 (6 bases each). V was pared by 6 bases and J by 9 bases, with 16 bases between. The germline CDR1 and CDR2 sequences are MNHEY and SMNVEV (reference sequence). The CDR3 contains 13 residues. CDR3 region: CASSSVGGLTQYF. The CDR3 nucleotides are TGTGCCAGCAGCTCCGTAGGGGGGCTGACGCAGTATTTT.

V is TRBV7-2 and J is TRBJ2-7; 9 bases are a match to TRBD1. V was clipped by 5 bases and J by 0 bases; unmatched bases: 8. This CDR3 contains 16 residues. The germline gives CDR1 SGHTA, CDR2 FQGNSA. CDR3 region: CASSTAGTGLSYEQYF. The CDR3 bases are TGTGCCAGCAGCACCGCCGGGACAGGGCTCTCCTACGAGCAGTACTTC.

The V and J genes are TRBV21-1 and TRBJ2-3. TRBV21-1 is classified as a pseudogene. This CDR3 is 11 amino acids long. CDR3 amino acids: CASSAADTQYF. The CDR3 nucleotides read TGTGCCAGCAGCGCCGCAGATACGCAGTATTTT.

The V and J genes are TRBV2 and TRBJ2-1; 8 positions agree with TRBD1. The V gene's germline CDR1 is SNHLY and CDR2 FYNNEI. The CDR3 runs 14 residues. The V and J ends lost 8 bases and 10 bases, in that order; junction bases with no gene match: 13. The CDR3 bases are TGTGCCAGCCGACAGGGGCTCGCAATAGGCGAGCAGTTCTTC. The encoded protein is CASRQGLAIGEQFF.

This rearrangement joins TRBV28 to TRBJ2-1; possibly TRBD2 for D (6 bases). With 4 bases removed from V and 13 bases from J, the gap between germline ends came to 23 bases. The CDR3 totals 15 residues. Germline V lookup: CDR1 MDHEN, CDR2 SYDVKM. CDR3 DNA: TGTGCCAGCAGTTGGGGAACCAAAAAGGGACTGTTCCAGTTCTTC. This codes for CASSWGTKKGLFQFF.

Notes on this clone: At one of its ends the junction is not consistent with the germline gene, which may arise from a read error. J is TRBJ1-2 and V is TRBV5-1; D not resolved. This CDR3 is built from 13 residues. Germline V gene lookup returns CDR1 SGHRS and CDR2 YFSETQ. In DNA form, the CDR3 reads TGCGCCAGCAGCTTGACCGCTAACCATGGCTACACCTTC. Translating it yields CASSLTANHGYTF.

This chain joins TRBV15 and TRBJ1-5; D gene unclear. V was clipped by 4 bases and J by 0 bases, with 4 bases between them. This CDR3 region has 13 residues. Germline V gene lookup returns CDR1 LNHNV and CDR2 YYDKDF (reference sequence). CDR3 DNA sequence: TGTGCCACCAGCACCAATAGCAATCAGCCCCAGCATTTT. Its protein is CATSTNSNQPQHF. The full variable domain, its missing parts supplied by reference TRBV15 and TRBJ1-5, is DAMVIQNPRYQVTQFGKPVTLSCSQTLNHNVMYWYQQKSSQAPKLLFHYYDKDFNNEADTPDNFQSRRPNTSFCFLDIRSPGLGDTAMYLCATSTNSNQPQHFGDGTRLSIL.

This rearrangement joins TRBV14 to TRBJ2-2; D may be TRBD2 (5 bases). Trimming removed 4 bases at V and 5 bases at J, with 17 bases between. Per germline, CDR1 SGHDN and CDR2 FVKESK. The CDR3 is made up of 16 amino acids. CDR3 protein: CASSPPRLAWTGELFF. The CDR3 region has the DNA TGTGCCAGCAGCCCCCCACGGCTAGCCTGGACCGGGGAGCTGTTTTTT.

This chain uses TRBV28 with TRBJ2-7, with a possible D match to TRBD2 (6 bases). The CDR3 loop spans 13 amino acids. CDR1 and CDR2 (germline): MDHEN, SYDVKM. Between the trimmed V and J ends, which lost 5 bases and 1 base, there was a span of 9 bases. The CDR3 nucleotides are TGTGCCAGCAGTCCGGGGGTGTCCTACGAGCAGTACTTC. Amino acid sequence: CASSPGVSYEQYF.

The chain recombines TRBV4-2 with TRBJ1-2, with D hard to call. The germline gives CDR1 LGHNA, CDR2 YNFKEQ. The CDR3 extends over 16 amino acids. The ends were cut back, 0 bases at V and 6 bases at J, with 17 bases in the middle. The CDR3 reads CASSQEVTAVSDGYTF. The CDR3 DNA sequence: TGTGCCAGCAGCCAAGAAGTCACGGCCGTTTCGGATGGCTACACCTTC.

The chain couples TRBV19 to TRBJ1-5, with 7 bases identical to TRBD1. The trim removed 4 bases at V and 5 bases at J, leaving 8 bases unmatched. The CDR3 is made up of 15 amino acids. Germline V gene data show CDR1 as LNHDA and CDR2 as SQIVND (reference sequence). The CDR3 region has the DNA TGTGCCAGTAGTACTGACAGGGAAGGAGATCAGCCCCAGCATTTT. It translates to CASSTDREGDQPQHF.

The chain couples TRBV4-1 to TRBJ2-7, with 7 bases fitting TRBD2. The CDR3 loop spans 15 amino acids. Germline-derived CDR1 and CDR2 are MGHRA and YSYEKL. J gave up 3 bases and V 6 bases, and 11 bases lay outside the gene matches. The CDR3 protein is CASRVVLAAHYEQYF. DNA for the CDR3: TGCGCCAGCAGGGTAGTCCTAGCGGCACACTACGAGCAGTACTTC.

This clone was counted a few times. Other DNA sequences in this specimen translate into the identical CDR3. The chain employs TRBV30 and TRBJ1-4; D remains ambiguous. V was cut by 1 base and J by 8 bases, with 11 bases left in between. In germline, CDR1 is GTSNPN, CDR2 SVGIG (reference sequence). CDR3 size: 13 residues. CDR3 DNA sequence: TGTGCCTGGAGTGCCGGGTTGCGGGAAAAACTGTTTTTT. Amino acid sequence: CAWSAGLREKLFF.

The gene calls are TRBV5-1 and TRBJ2-7, with D perhaps TRBD2 (6 bases). The CDR3 is made up of 14 amino acids. Trimming pared 4 bases from V and 2 bases from J, leaving 13 bases between. Looked up from germline, CDR1 is SGHRS and CDR2 is YFSETQ. As DNA, the CDR3 is TGCGCCAGCAGCAGTACTAGCTCTACCTACGAGCAGTACTTC. Protein: CASSSTSSTYEQYF.

This rearrangement joins TRBV6-1 to TRBJ2-5; D possibly corresponds to TRBD1 (6 bases). The tail of the sequence fits TRBJ2-7 better, so the J call may be wrong. CDR1 MNHNS and CDR2 SASEGT come from the germline V gene. This CDR3 region has 14 residues. This CDR3 is CASNHRDRSYEQYF. The CDR3 nucleotides read TGTGCCAGCAACCACAGGGATCGGTCCTACGAGCAGTACTTC.

This clone was found a few times. The chain recombines TRBV7-9 with TRBJ1-1, with D possibly being TRBD1 (5 bases). Between the trimmed V and J ends, which lost 3 bases and 5 bases, there was a span of 7 bases. The CDR3 totals 12 residues. The germline V gene encodes CDR1 SEHNR and CDR2 FQNEAQ (reference sequence). DNA for the CDR3: TGTGCCAGCAGCTTTTCAGGGACTGAAGCTTTCTTT. As protein: CASSFSGTEAFF.

The V and J genes are TRBV7-2 and TRBJ1-1, with D uncertain. Germline V CDR1 and CDR2: SGHTA, FQGNSA. The CDR3 spans 13 residues. V was cut by 4 bases and J by 1 base, with 7 bases left in between. CDR3 nucleotide sequence: TGTGCCAGCAGCTCCGGAGGGAACACTGAAGCTTTCTTT. It translates to CASSSGGNTEAFF.

The chain combines TRBV10-1 with TRBJ2-1; 9 bases line up with TRBD1. Germline values: CDR1 WNHNN, CDR2 SYGVQD (reference sequence). CDR3 length equals 14 residues. V shed 3 bases, J shed 10 bases, and the junction held 7 bases outside the gene matches. The CDR3 is CASSDNRGQGEQFF. DNA of the CDR3: TGCGCCAGCAGTGATAACAGGGGGCAGGGAGAGCAGTTCTTC.

The chain employs TRBV12-5 and TRBJ1-2; 7 nucleotides line up with TRBD1. Trimming removed 6 bases from V and 0 bases from J; junction bases left unmatched: 13. The CDR3 is 17 amino acids. CDR1 is LGHNT, CDR2 FRNRAP, per germline. The CDR3 protein is CASGKSSGTAANYGYTF. Written as DNA, the CDR3 is TGTGCTAGTGGCAAGTCCTCCGGGACAGCAGCTAACTATGGCTACACCTTC. Full variable domain (rest looked up from reference TRBV12-5 and TRBJ1-2): DARVTQTPRHKVTEMGQEVTMRCQPILGHNTVFWYRQTMMQGLELLAYFRNRAPLDDSGMPKDRFSAEMPDATLATLKIQPSEPRDSAVYFCASGKSSGTAANYGYTFGSGTRLTVV.

The V call is TRBV10-3, the J call TRBJ2-2; D remains ambiguous. The germline V and J ends were trimmed by 8 bases and 0 bases, with 10 bases remaining between them. The germline gives CDR1 ENHRY, CDR2 SYGVKD. This CDR3 contains 14 residues. The CDR3 is CAIGGISNTGELFF. Written as DNA, the CDR3 is TGTGCCATCGGTGGGATATCGAACACCGGGGAGCTGTTTTTT.

The V call is TRBV7-3, the J call TRBJ2-2, with D possibly matching TRBD1 (7 bases). Trimming removed 1 base from V and 2 bases from J, with 11 bases in between. Germline CDR1 is SGHTA and CDR2 is FQGTGA. This CDR3 spans 16 amino acids. The CDR3 DNA sequence: TGTGCCAGCAGCTTAAGACTAGGGGGCAACACCGGGGAGCTGTTTTTT. It yields the protein CASSLRLGGNTGELFF.

The rearrangement uses TRBV15 and TRBJ2-7; a possible D gene is TRBD2 (6 bases). CDR3 size: 15 residues. Germline CDR1 is LNHNV and CDR2 is YYDKDF (reference sequence). The V gene lost 0 bases and the J gene lost 4 bases, with 13 bases spanning the gap. As DNA, the CDR3 is TGTGCCACCAGCAGAGATAGAGGGACTCCTTACGAGCAGTACTTC. Translation gives CATSRDRGTPYEQYF.